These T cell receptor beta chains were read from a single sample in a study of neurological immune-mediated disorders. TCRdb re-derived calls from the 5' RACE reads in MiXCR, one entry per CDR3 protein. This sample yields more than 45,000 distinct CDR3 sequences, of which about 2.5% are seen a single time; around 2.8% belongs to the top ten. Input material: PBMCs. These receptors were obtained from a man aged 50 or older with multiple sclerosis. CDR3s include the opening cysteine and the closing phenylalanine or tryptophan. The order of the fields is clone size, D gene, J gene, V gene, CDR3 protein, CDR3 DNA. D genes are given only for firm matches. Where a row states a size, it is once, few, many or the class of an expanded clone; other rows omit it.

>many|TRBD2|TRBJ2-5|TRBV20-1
CSASILAGKTQYF
TGCAGTGCTAGTATCCTAGCGGGGAAGACCCAGTACTTC
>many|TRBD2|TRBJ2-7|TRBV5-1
CASSRSGGYSYEQYF
TGCGCCAGCAGCAGAAGCGGGGGCTACTCCTACGAGCAGTACTTC
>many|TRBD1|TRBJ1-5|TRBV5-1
CASSLEPGGGQPQHF
TGCGCCAGCAGCTTGGAGCCAGGGGGCGGTCAGCCCCAGCATTTT
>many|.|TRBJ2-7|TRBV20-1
CSASFGGRGYEQYF
TGCAGTGCTAGCTTCGGGGGGCGAGGGTACGAGCAGTACTTC
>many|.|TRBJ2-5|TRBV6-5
CASSSGGAWETQYF
TGTGCCAGCAGTTCGGGGGGCGCGTGGGAGACCCAGTACTTC
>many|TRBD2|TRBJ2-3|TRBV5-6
CASSHSRRGDTDTQYF
TGTGCCAGCAGCCACAGCCGGCGGGGGGACACAGATACGCAGTATTTT
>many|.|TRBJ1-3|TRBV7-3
CASSLNPGSSGNTIYF
TGTGCCAGCAGCTTAAACCCGGGCAGCTCTGGAAACACCATATATTTT
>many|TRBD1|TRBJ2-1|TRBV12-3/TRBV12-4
CASSRQGGHHEQFF
TGTGCCAGCAGTAGACAGGGGGGTCACCATGAGCAGTTCTTC
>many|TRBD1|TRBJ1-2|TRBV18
CASSPTGDGGYTF
TGTGCCAGCTCGCCGACAGGGGACGGTGGCTACACCTTC
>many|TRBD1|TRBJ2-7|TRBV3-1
CASRKQGFREQYF
TGTGCCAGCAGAAAACAGGGGTTTCGTGAGCAGTACTTC
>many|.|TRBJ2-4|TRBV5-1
CASSYSTGRDIQYF
TGCGCCAGCAGCTATTCTACAGGGAGGGACATTCAGTACTTC
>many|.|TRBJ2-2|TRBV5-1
CASSRTGELFF
TGCGCCAGCAGCCGCACCGGGGAGCTGTTTTTT
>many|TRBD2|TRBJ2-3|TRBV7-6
CASSLGSSGGTDTQYF
TGTGCCAGCAGCTTAGGTAGTAGCGGGGGCACAGATACGCAGTATTTT
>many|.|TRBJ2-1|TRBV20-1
CSVQHSYNEQFF
TGCAGTGTACAACACTCCTACAATGAGCAGTTCTTC
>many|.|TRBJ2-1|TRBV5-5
CASSFEGRSPINEQFF
TGTGCCAGCAGCTTTGAGGGTCGATCTCCGATCAATGAGCAGTTCTTC
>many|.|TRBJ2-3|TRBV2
CASRGFDNTQYF
TGTGCCAGCAGGGGGTTTGATAATACGCAGTATTTT
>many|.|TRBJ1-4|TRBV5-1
CASSLVADSNEKLFF
TGCGCCAGCAGCTTGGTAGCAGACTCTAATGAAAAACTGTTTTTT
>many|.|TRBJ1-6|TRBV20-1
CSARDARASSPLHF
TGCAGTGCTAGAGACGCCCGCGCGAGTTCACCCCTCCACTTT
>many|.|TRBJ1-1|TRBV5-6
CASSRGLPGSEAFF
TGTGCCAGCAGCAGGGGACTCCCCGGTTCGGAAGCTTTCTTT
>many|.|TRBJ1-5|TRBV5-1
CASSLEGFGNQPQHF
TGCGCCAGCAGCTTGGAGGGGTTCGGCAATCAGCCCCAGCATTTT
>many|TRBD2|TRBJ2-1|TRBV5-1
CASSLASGGADEQFF
TGCGCCAGCAGCTTGGCCAGCGGGGGGGCTGACGAGCAGTTCTTC
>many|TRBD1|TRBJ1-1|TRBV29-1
CSVGGQGENTEAFF
TGCAGCGTTGGGGGACAGGGGGAGAATACTGAAGCTTTCTTT
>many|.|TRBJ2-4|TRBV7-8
CASSLGGPSGIQYF
TGTGCCAGCAGCTTAGGAGGGCCTAGTGGCATTCAGTACTTC
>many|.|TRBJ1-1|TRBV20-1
CSARGKLTGNTEAFF
TGCAGTGCTAGAGGCAAGTTGACAGGGAACACTGAAGCTTTCTTT
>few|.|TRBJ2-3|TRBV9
CDSSTLTDTQYF
TGTGACAGCAGCACCCTCACAGATACGCAGTATTTT
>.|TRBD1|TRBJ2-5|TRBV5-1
CASSLLPQGATQETQYF
TGCGCCAGCAGCTTGCTCCCACAGGGGGCAACCCAAGAGACCCAGTACTTC
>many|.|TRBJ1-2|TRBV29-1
CSANQGAYGYTF
TGCAGCGCAAACCAGGGCGCCTATGGCTACACCTTC
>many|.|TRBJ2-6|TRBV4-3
CASSQESRAGGANVLTF
TGCGCCAGCAGCCAAGAGTCCAGGGCGGGGGGGGCCAACGTCCTGACTTTC
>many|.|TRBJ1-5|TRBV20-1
CSARDMTGPNQPQHF
TGCAGTGCTAGAGATATGACAGGCCCTAACCAGCCCCAGCATTTT
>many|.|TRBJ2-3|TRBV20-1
CSARGTWGPDTQYF
TGCAGTGCTAGAGGCACCTGGGGACCAGATACGCAGTATTTT
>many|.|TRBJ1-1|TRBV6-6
CASSYGDTEAFF
TGTGCCAGCAGTTACGGAGACACTGAAGCTTTCTTT
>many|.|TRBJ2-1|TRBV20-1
CSASRDNYNEQFF
TGCAGTGCTAGCCGGGACAACTACAATGAGCAGTTCTTC
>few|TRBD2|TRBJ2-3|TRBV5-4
CASSKGLAGGSDTQYF
TGTGCCAGCAGCAAGGGACTAGCGGGGGGGTCAGATACGCAGTATTTT
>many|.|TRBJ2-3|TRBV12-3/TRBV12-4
CASSPRGRGNTDTQYF
TGTGCCAGCAGTCCCCGGGGGCGGGGGAACACAGATACGCAGTATTTT
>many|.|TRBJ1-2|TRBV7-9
CASSPNLRLGGYGYTF
TGTGCCAGCAGCCCCAACTTACGGCTGGGCGGCTATGGCTACACCTTC
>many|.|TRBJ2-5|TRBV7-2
CASSLDSGIQETQYF
TGTGCCAGCAGCTTAGACTCAGGGATCCAAGAGACCCAGTACTTC
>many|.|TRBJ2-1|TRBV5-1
CASSPTGRDNEQFF
TGCGCCAGCAGCCCAACGGGCAGGGACAATGAGCAGTTCTTC
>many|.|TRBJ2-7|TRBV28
CASSLGIRYEQYF
TGTGCCAGCAGTTTGGGCATCCGCTACGAGCAGTACTTC
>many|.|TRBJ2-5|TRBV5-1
CASRGEGETQYF
TGCGCCAGCCGTGGCGAGGGGGAGACCCAGTACTTC
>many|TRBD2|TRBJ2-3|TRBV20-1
CSLTSGVTGDTQYF
TGCAGCTTGACTAGCGGGGTCACCGGGGATACGCAGTATTTT
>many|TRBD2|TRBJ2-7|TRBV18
CASSPLYQLAGEDEQYF
TGTGCCAGCTCACCACTATATCAACTAGCGGGGGAGGACGAGCAGTACTTC
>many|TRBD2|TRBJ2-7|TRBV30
CAWTSGDYEQYF
TGTGCCTGGACTAGCGGGGACTACGAGCAGTACTTC
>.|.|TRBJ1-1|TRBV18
CASSQDTEAFF
TGTGCCAGCTCCCAGGACACTGAAGCTTTCTTT
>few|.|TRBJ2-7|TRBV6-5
CASTKYPSGYYEQYF
TGTGCCAGCACCAAATATCCGAGCGGATACTACGAGCAGTACTTC
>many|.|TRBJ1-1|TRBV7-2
CASSLWGQGAFF
TGTGCCAGCAGCTTATGGGGTCAGGGGGCTTTCTTT
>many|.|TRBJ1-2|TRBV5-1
CASSPGQMNYGYTF
TGCGCCAGCAGCCCAGGACAGATGAACTATGGCTACACCTTC
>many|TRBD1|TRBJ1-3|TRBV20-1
CSAALRGAGNTIYF
TGCAGTGCCGCCCTCAGGGGGGCTGGAAACACCATATATTTT
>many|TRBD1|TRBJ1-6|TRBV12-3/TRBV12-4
CASSTRGTGNSPLHF
TGTGCCAGCAGCACCCGGGGGACAGGGAATTCACCCCTCCACTTT
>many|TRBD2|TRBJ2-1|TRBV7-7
CASSPYSGGAGNEQFF
TGTGCCAGCAGCCCATACAGCGGGGGGGCTGGCAATGAGCAGTTCTTC
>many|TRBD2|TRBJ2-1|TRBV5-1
CASNPVAGGNSYNEQFF
TGCGCCAGCAACCCCGTAGCGGGGGGGAACTCCTACAATGAGCAGTTCTTC
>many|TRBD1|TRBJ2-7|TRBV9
CASSVGQGTYEQYF
TGTGCCAGCAGCGTAGGACAGGGGACCTACGAGCAGTACTTC
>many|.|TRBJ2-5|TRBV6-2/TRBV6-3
CASNPLRVQETQYF
TGTGCCAGCAACCCCTTGCGTGTCCAAGAGACCCAGTACTTC
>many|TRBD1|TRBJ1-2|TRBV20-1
CSARTGENYGYTF
TGCAGTGCAAGGACAGGGGAGAACTATGGCTACACCTTC